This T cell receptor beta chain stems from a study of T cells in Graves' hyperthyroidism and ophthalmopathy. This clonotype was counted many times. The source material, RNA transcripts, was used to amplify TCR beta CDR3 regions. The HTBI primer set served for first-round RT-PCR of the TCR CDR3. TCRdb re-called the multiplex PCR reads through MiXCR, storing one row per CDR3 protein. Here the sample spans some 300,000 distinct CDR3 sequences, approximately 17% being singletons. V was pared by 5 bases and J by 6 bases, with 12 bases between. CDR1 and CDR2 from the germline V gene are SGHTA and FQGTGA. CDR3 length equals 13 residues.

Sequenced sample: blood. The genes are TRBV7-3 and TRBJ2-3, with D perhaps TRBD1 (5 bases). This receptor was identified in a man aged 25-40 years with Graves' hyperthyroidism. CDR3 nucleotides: TGTGCCAGCAGCGACGGACATGCGGATACGCAGTATTTT. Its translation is CASSDGHADTQYF.